A selection of T cell receptor beta chains follows, all from one sample in a study of blood T cell repertoires in COVID-19. The method was immunoSEQ multiplex PCR; TCRdb's version includes in-frame clones alone and lacks a portion of them. The top ten clones hold roughly a fifth of a sample with over 30,000 clones, 90% of them seen once. Sequencing was performed on peripheral blood. All receptors come from a man older than 75 with acute or convalescent COVID-19. CDR3s include the opening cysteine and the closing phenylalanine or tryptophan. A D gene is named only where the DNA matches it firmly. Clone size is stated in some rows and not others, as once, few, many or a class when expanded.

>TRBV6-5|TRBJ2-7|TRBD1|NA
CATAPRDREQYF
TGTGCCACAGCTCCCCGGGACAGGGAGCAGTACTTC
>TRBV12-3/TRBV12-4|TRBJ1-1|NA|NA
CASSPWETEAFF
TGTGCCAGCAGTCCCTGGGAGACTGAAGCTTTCTTT
>TRBV12-3/TRBV12-4|TRBJ1-1|TRBD1|NA
CASTRDRGTEAFF
TGTGCCAGCACCCGGGACAGGGGTACCGAAGCTTTCTTT
>TRBV19|TRBJ1-5|NA|NA
CASSTQQGGNQPQHF
TGTGCCAGTAGTACCCAACAGGGTGGCAATCAGCCCCAGCATTTT
>TRBV15|TRBJ2-7|NA|NA
CATSRDLDISYEQYF
TGTGCCACCAGCAGAGATCTCGACATCTCCTACGAGCAGTACTTC
>TRBV30|TRBJ1-1|TRBD1|NA
CAWRRTGNTEAFF
TGTGCCTGGAGAAGGACAGGGAACACTGAAGCTTTCTTT
>TRBV6-5|TRBJ1-4|TRBD1|NA
CASTPGTGREKLFF
TGTGCCAGCACACCCGGGACAGGGCGCGAAAAACTGTTTTTT
>TRBV7-9|TRBJ2-3|TRBD1|NA
CASSLPLSGTGGTDTQYF
TGTGCCAGCAGCTTACCGCTCTCCGGGACAGGGGGCACAGATACGCAGTATTTT
>TRBV21-1|TRBJ1-3|NA|NA
CASRKGTRGFSGNTIYF
TGTGCCAGCAGGAAAGGGACCAGGGGGTTCTCTGGAAACACCATATATTTT
>TRBV7-9|TRBJ1-2|NA|NA
CASRPLTGSYTF
TGTGCCAGCAGACCTTTGACGGGGAGCTACACCTTC
>TRBV4-2|TRBJ2-5|TRBD2|NA
CASSRRTSGGAEEETQYF
TGTGCCAGCAGCCGCCGGACTAGCGGGGGGGCTGAGGAAGAGACCCAGTACTTC
>TRBV3-1/TRBV3-2|TRBJ1-2|TRBD1|NA
CASSLRRDRVDGYTF
TGTGCCAGCAGCCTTCGCCGGGACAGGGTCGATGGCTACACCTTC
>TRBV5-1|TRBJ2-5|TRBD1|once
CASSLGTVQETQYF
TGCGCCAGCAGCTTAGGGACAGTACAAGAGACCCAGTACTTC
>TRBV4-2|TRBJ2-5|TRBD2|NA
CASSQEGTSGGYQETQYF
TGTGCCAGCAGCCAAGAGGGGACTAGCGGGGGGTACCAAGAGACCCAGTACTTC
>TRBV6-2/TRBV6-3|TRBJ2-7|NA|NA
CASSYLRGNSYEQYF
TGTGCCAGCAGTTATCTACGGGGGAACTCCTACGAGCAGTACTTC
>TRBV7-3|TRBJ2-2|NA|NA
CASSPQGRVTGELFF
TGTGCCAGCAGCCCCCAGGGGCGGGTCACCGGGGAGCTGTTTTTT
>TRBV19|TRBJ1-6|NA|NA
CASSNAVVESPLHF
TGTGCCAGTAGCAATGCGGTGGTGGAATCACCCCTCCACTTT
>TRBV5-1|TRBJ2-5|TRBD1|NA
CARSQGKETQYF
TGCGCCAGATCACAGGGGAAAGAGACCCAGTACTTC
>TRBV19|TRBJ1-5|TRBD1|NA
CATGTDNQPQHF
TGTGCCACTGGGACAGATAATCAGCCCCAGCATTTT
>TRBV7-2|TRBJ1-5|NA|NA
CASSYDRTNQPQHF
TGTGCCAGCAGCTATGACAGGACAAATCAGCCCCAGCATTTT
>TRBV10-3|TRBJ1-2|NA|NA
CAIAQGLEIYGYTF
TGTGCCATCGCACAGGGCTTAGAGATCTATGGCTACACCTTC
>TRBV7-9|TRBJ2-3|TRBD2|NA
CASSLAGGYTDTQYF
TGTGCCAGCAGTCTAGCGGGGGGCTACACAGATACGCAGTATTTT
>TRBV5-1|TRBJ1-4|NA|NA
CASSREPVNEKLFF
TGCGCCAGCAGCCGGGAACCCGTTAATGAAAAACTGTTTTTT
>TRBV7-2|TRBJ1-1|NA|NA
CASSFYRESEAFF
TGTGCCAGCAGCTTCTACAGGGAAAGTGAAGCTTTCTTT
>TRBV6-2/TRBV6-3|TRBJ1-6|NA|NA
CASSEGGRSPLHF
TGTGCCAGCAGTGAGGGAGGTAGGTCACCCCTCCACTTT
>TRBV28|TRBJ2-1|TRBD1|NA
CASRPSGTAYNEQFF
TGTGCCAGCAGGCCGTCCGGGACAGCCTACAATGAGCAGTTCTTC
>TRBV5-1|TRBJ1-5|TRBD1|NA
CASSWDSYQPQHF
TGCGCCAGCAGCTGGGACAGCTATCAGCCCCAGCATTTT
>TRBV19|TRBJ1-1|TRBD1|once
CASRNRGGTEAFF
TGTGCCAGTAGGAACAGGGGAGGCACTGAAGCTTTCTTT
>TRBV29-1|TRBJ1-6|NA|NA
CSVARGGGYESPLHF
TGCAGCGTTGCTAGGGGGGGCGGGTATGAATCACCCCTCCACTTT
>TRBV28|TRBJ2-5|TRBD1|NA
CASSPRTGGVETQYF
TGTGCCAGCAGTCCCCGGACAGGGGGCGTGGAGACCCAGTACTTC
>TRBV7-6|TRBJ2-2|NA|NA
CASSSRSGGGPNTGELFF
TGTGCCAGCAGCTCCCGGAGCGGCGGGGGCCCGAACACCGGGGAGCTGTTTTTT
>TRBV3-1/TRBV3-2|TRBJ2-7|TRBD2|NA
CASSQFAAGGYEQYF
TGTGCCAGCAGCCAATTTGCAGCGGGGGGCTACGAGCAGTACTTC
>TRBV27|TRBJ2-1|TRBD1|NA
CASSPGTGGNEQFF
TGTGCCAGCAGTCCCGGCACAGGGGGCAATGAGCAGTTCTTC
>TRBV7-9|TRBJ1-1|NA|once
CASSLSGDMNTEAFF
TGTGCCAGCAGCTTAAGCGGGGACATGAACACTGAAGCTTTCTTT
>TRBV9|TRBJ2-5|TRBD1|NA
CASSLDRGETQYF
TGTGCCAGCAGCCTCGACAGGGGAGAGACCCAGTACTTC
>TRBV6-5|TRBJ1-2|NA|once
CASSTGFLKGYTF
TGTGCCAGCAGTACAGGGTTTCTAAAGGGCTACACCTTC
>TRBV7-9|TRBJ2-7|NA|NA
CASSDRQASYEQYF
TGTGCCAGCAGCGACAGGCAAGCTTCCTACGAGCAGTACTTC
>TRBV27|TRBJ2-1|TRBD2|NA
CASSFSRGTGYNEQFF
TGTGCCAGCAGTTTTTCGCGGGGGACGGGCTACAATGAGCAGTTCTTC
>TRBV7-8|TRBJ2-1|TRBD2|NA
CASSRPGLAGHEQFF
TGTGCCAGCAGCCGCCCGGGACTAGCAGGCCATGAGCAGTTCTTC
>TRBV5-1|TRBJ1-1|NA|NA
CASSRLEARNTEAFF
TGCGCCAGCAGCCGCTTGGAGGCCAGGAACACTGAAGCTTTCTTT
>TRBV4-2|TRBJ2-5|TRBD2|NA
CASSQALAGGQETQYF
TGTGCCAGCAGCCAAGCATTAGCGGGGGGGCAAGAGACCCAGTACTTC